The clone carrying this TCR beta chain was observed a handful of times. Its antigen remains unknown. Then a second PCR, running roughly 7 to 11 cycles, was carried out with a sample-barcoded 5' primer and a J-beta primer mix. TCRdb re-analysed the 5' RACE reads in MiXCR, keeping a single row per CDR3 protein. The sample contains around 1,600,000 distinct CDR3 sequences, about 45% of which appear only once. The CDR3 length is 15 residues. Between the trimmed V and J ends, which lost 1 base and 7 bases, there was a span of 17 bases. In germline, CDR1 is SEHNR, CDR2 FQNEAQ (reference sequence). About 10 milliliters of peripheral blood were drawn from each donor. These data originate in a study of blood T cells in healthy people across ages. At the level of the study: Capture via template switching afforded approximately one barcoded beta molecule per two T cells. The study's findings and limits: Because sorting was not performed, PBMCs prevented conclusive naive versus antigen-experienced comparison.

Sequencing was performed on blood. The chain employs TRBV7-9 and TRBJ2-7, with TRBD1 as a possible D gene (6 bases). This receptor was taken from a woman aged 18 to 35 in good health. The CDR3 protein is CASSLEGTLDNEQYF. Written as DNA, the CDR3 is TGTGCCAGCAGCTTAGAGGGGACACTAGACAATGAGCAGTACTTC.